Shown below are 14 T cell receptor beta chains from a single sample sequenced in a study of blood T cells in healthy people across ages. A second roughly 6 to 11 cycle PCR used barcoded and J-beta primers. A single record per CDR3 protein comes from TCRdb applying MiXCR to the 5' RACE reads. This table has about 720,000 distinct CDR3 sequences, 22% appearing once. Sequencing input: blood. These receptors were obtained from a man aged 65-85 years in good health.

This clonotype has only a few counts. The chain carries TRBV21-1 and TRBJ1-5; the DNA was not compared with TRBD1, the D call given in the table. TRBV21-1 is classified as a pseudogene. CDR3 size: 16 residues. CDR3 in amino acids: CASSRPDGNSNQPQHF. The CDR3 DNA sequence: TGTGCCAGCAGCCGACCCGACGGGAATAGCAATCAGCCCCAGCATTTT.

This chain uses TRBV14 with TRBJ2-1; 14 nucleotides agree with TRBD2. The J segment lost 10 bases and the V segment lost 4 bases, leaving 9 bases of the junction unmatched. This CDR3 comprises 16 residues. Germline V gives CDR1 SGHDN, CDR2 FVKESK. The CDR3 protein is CASSRRLAGGPGEQFF. Here the CDR3 DNA reads TGTGCCAGCAGCCGTAGACTAGCGGGGGGGCCTGGCGAGCAGTTCTTC. Full variable domain (remainder filled in from reference TRBV14 and TRBJ2-1): EAGVTQFPSHSVIEKGQTVTLRCDPISGHDNLYWYRRVMGKEIKFLLHFVKESKQDESGMPNNRFLAERTGGTYSTLKVQPAELEDSGVYFCASSRRLAGGPGEQFFGPGTRLTVL.

This chain connects TRBV5-1 to TRBJ2-7, with D hard to call. Germline V lookup: CDR1 SGHRS, CDR2 YFSETQ. V lost 5 bases to trimming and J lost 5 bases, with 29 bases between them. The CDR3 totals 18 residues. The CDR3 reads CASRLIRHRLPRTNEQYV. CDR3 coding DNA: TGCGCCAGCAGGTTGATTCGACACCGACTCCCACGTACGAACGAGCAGTACGTC.

This clonotype was recorded at least ten times. The rearrangement links TRBV4-3 to TRBJ2-1; 8 bases line up with TRBD2. This CDR3 is 17 amino acids long. The J segment lost 9 bases and the V segment lost 0 bases, leaving 13 bases of the junction unmatched. In germline, CDR1 is LGHNA, CDR2 YSLEER. DNA of the CDR3: TGCGCCAGCAGCCAAGACGGTGCGAGCGGGAGATTTTTTGAGCAGTTCTTC. Amino acid sequence: CASSQDGASGRFFEQFF.

This clonotype was recorded a few times. The V and J genes are TRBV12-3 or TRBV12-4 and TRBJ1-2, with a tentative D call TRBD1 (5 bases). The ends were cut back, 6 bases at V and 4 bases at J, with 12 bases in the middle. CDR3 length: 13 amino acids. Here the CDR3 reads CASRGTLGYGYTF. CDR3 nucleotide sequence: TGTGCCAGCAGGGGGACCCTTGGCTATGGCTACACCTTC.

The chain couples TRBV20-1 to TRBJ2-2; unclear D gene. The germline CDR1 and CDR2 sequences are DFQATT and SNEGSKA (reference sequence). The germline V and J ends were trimmed by 5 bases and 0 bases, with 7 bases remaining between them. The CDR3 length is 13 residues. Here the CDR3 reads CSAHLANTGELFF. The CDR3 coding sequence is TGCAGTGCTCATCTCGCGAACACCGGGGAGCTGTTTTTT.

V and J are TRBV10-3 and TRBJ2-5, with D tentatively TRBD2 (5 bases). Between the trimmed V and J ends, which lost 8 bases and 2 bases, there was a span of 15 bases. CDR1 and CDR2 from the germline V gene are ENHRY and SYGVKD. This CDR3 comprises 14 residues. The CDR3 DNA reads TGTGCCATCGGGAATGCGGGCCAGCAAGAGACCCAGTACTTC. The encoded protein is CAIGNAGQQETQYF.

The gene calls are TRBV20-1 and TRBJ1-4, with D maybe TRBD1 (5 bases). CDR1 DFQATT and CDR2 SNEGSKA come from the germline V gene (reference sequence). The CDR3 has 13 amino acids. The germline V and J ends were trimmed by 0 bases and 11 bases, with 13 bases remaining between them. CDR3 amino acids: CSARDTGGEKLFF. CDR3 in DNA: TGCAGTGCTAGAGATACGGGGGGAGAGAAACTGTTTTTT.

This clonotype was observed a few times. CDR3 residues: CASSPVTGPKVEQFF. The DNA for the CDR3 is TGTGCCAGCAGCCCAGTAACGGGACCGAAGGTTGAGCAGTTCTTC. The chain combines TRBV7-9 with TRBJ2-5; possibly TRBD1 or TRBD2 for D (5 bases each). The J call may be in error: the DNA end matches TRBJ2-1 better. The CDR3 consists of 15 residues. Germline lookup yields CDR1 SEHNR and CDR2 FQNEAQ (reference sequence).

As regards this clonotype: A much larger clone lies a single base off, so this may be a read error. This sequence joins TRBV5-1 and TRBJ1-2, with 9 bases matching TRBD1. The germline V gene has CDR1 SGHRS and CDR2 YFSETQ. There are 14 residues in the CDR3. CDR3 DNA sequence: TGCGCCAGCAGCCACCCGGGACAGGGAAAAGGCTACGCCTTC. It yields the protein CASSHPGQGKGYAF.

This clonotype occurred a few times. This chain joins TRBV7-9 and TRBJ2-1; TRBD1 aligns across 10 bases. Judging by the DNA end, TRBJ2-7 fits better; the J call may be wrong. Germline loops: CDR1 SEHNR, CDR2 FQNEAQ (reference sequence). The CDR3 sequence is 16 residues long. CDR3 DNA: TGTGCCAGCAGCCTGACAGGGGGCGGCTCCGTCTACGAGCAGTACTTC. It specifies CASSLTGGGSVYEQYF.

Only a few counts were recorded for this clonotype. The chain has TRBV4-2 and TRBJ2-5; the D is unclear. CDR3 length: 16 amino acids. Trimming shortened V by 2 bases and J by 0 bases, and 13 bases separated the two germline ends. Germline V gives CDR1 LGHNA, CDR2 YNFKEQ. The CDR3 sequence: CASSQNVGQNQETQYF. The DNA for the CDR3 is TGTGCCAGCAGCCAAAATGTCGGGCAGAACCAAGAGACCCAGTACTTC.

The chain uses TRBV4-1 and TRBJ2-3, with 8 positions matching TRBD2. V lost 1 base, J lost 6 bases, and 9 bases stayed unmatched. Germline CDR1 is MGHRA and CDR2 is YSYEKL. The CDR3 loop spans 16 amino acids. This CDR3 reads CASSQVGTSTADTQYF. For the CDR3, the DNA is TGCGCCAGCAGCCAAGTGGGGACTAGTACGGCGGATACGCAGTATTTT.

The chain joins TRBV27 to TRBJ1-2; D is ambiguous. CDR3 length: 13 residues. Germline V gives CDR1 MNHEY, CDR2 SMNVEV (reference sequence). Trimming shortened V by 6 bases and J by 9 bases, and 17 bases separated the two germline ends. The chain's CDR3 is CASSKTEGRSYTF. DNA for the CDR3: TGTGCCAGCAGCAAAACCGAGGGCAGGAGCTACACCTTC.